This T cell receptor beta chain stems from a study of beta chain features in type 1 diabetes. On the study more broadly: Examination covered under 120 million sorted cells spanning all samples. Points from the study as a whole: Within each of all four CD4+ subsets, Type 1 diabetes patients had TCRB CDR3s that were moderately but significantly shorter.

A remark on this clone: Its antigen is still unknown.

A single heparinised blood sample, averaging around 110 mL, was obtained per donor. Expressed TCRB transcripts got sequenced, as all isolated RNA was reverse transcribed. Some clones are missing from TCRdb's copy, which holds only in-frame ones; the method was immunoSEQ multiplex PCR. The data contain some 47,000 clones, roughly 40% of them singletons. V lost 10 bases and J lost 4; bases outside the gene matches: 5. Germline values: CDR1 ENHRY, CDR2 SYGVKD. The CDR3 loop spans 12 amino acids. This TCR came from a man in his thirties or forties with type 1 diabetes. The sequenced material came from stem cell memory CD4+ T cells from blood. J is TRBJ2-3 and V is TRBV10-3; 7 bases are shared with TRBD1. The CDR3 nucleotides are TGTGCCACTGGGACAGATTCAGATACGCAGTATTTT. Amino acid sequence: CATGTDSDTQYF.